These 19 T cell receptor beta chains were sequenced from one sample in a study of CD8 T cells in ankylosing spondylitis. Study results and limitations: For ankylosing spondylitis blood, a TCR beta motif of 7 or 8 highly homologous variants appeared characteristic.

TCRdb used MiXCR to reprocess the 5' RACE reads, holding one entry per CDR3 protein. Of approximately 440,000 distinct CDR3 sequences in the sample, approximately 17% are singletons; the top ten hold over 1%. What these receptors recognize is not known. Material: blood, either unsorted or a sorted T cell fraction (not recorded which). The origin of the receptors is a male donor with ankylosing spondylitis.

This clonotype was seen many times. V gene TRBV29-1 combines with J gene TRBJ1-3, with D unresolved. V was trimmed by 7 bases and J by 0 bases, leaving 7 bases between them. CDR3 length: 12 amino acids. Germline V gene sequence: CDR1 SQVTM, CDR2 ANQGSEA. In nucleotides, the CDR3 is TGCAGCGGCAAAATCTCTGGAAACACCATATATTTT. Its translation: CSGKISGNTIYF.

The rearrangement joins TRBV28 to TRBJ2-3; 11 bases line up with TRBD2. The ends lost 6 bases at V and 0 bases at J; junction bases unmatched: 5. The CDR3 sequence is 16 residues long. CDR1 is MDHEN and CDR2 is SYDVKM in the germline V gene. CDR3 nucleotide sequence: TGTGCCAGCAGACCGGGACTAGCGGAGAGCACAGATACGCAGTATTTT. Translated, it gives CASRPGLAESTDTQYF. Combining the CDR3 with reference TRBV28 and TRBJ2-3 gives the whole variable domain DVKVTQSSRYLVKRTGEKVFLECVQDMDHENMFWYRQDPGLGLRLIYFSYDVKMKEKGDIPEGYSVSREKKERFSLILESASTNQTSMYLCASRPGLAESTDTQYFGPGTRLTVL.

The chain couples TRBV12-3 or TRBV12-4 to TRBJ1-5; maybe TRBD1 (5 bases). This CDR3 has 15 amino acids. V shed 2 bases and J shed 1 base, with 9 bases lying between them. CDR3 sequence: CASSLLGTSNQPQHF. The CDR3 bases are TGTGCCAGCAGTTTACTAGGGACCAGCAATCAGCCCCAGCATTTT.

This clonotype showed up just a few times. The genes are TRBV7-9 and TRBJ2-3; weak D call: TRBD1 (5 bases). CDR3 length: 16 residues. CDR1 and CDR2 (germline): SEHNR, FQNEAQ (reference sequence). V lost 5 bases to trimming and J lost 2 bases, with 17 bases between them. The chain's CDR3 is CASSVSNDRHTDTQYF. CDR3 coding DNA: TGTGCCAGCAGCGTCTCCAATGACAGACACACAGATACGCAGTATTTT.

CDR3: CASSNSGRASYNEQFF. CDR3 coding DNA: TGTGCCAGCAGCAATAGCGGGAGAGCATCCTACAATGAGCAGTTCTTC. This rearrangement joins TRBV7-8 to TRBJ2-1; 9 bases fit TRBD2. The CDR3 contains 16 residues. Germline-derived CDR1 and CDR2 are SGHVS and FQNEAQ. The junction had 6 bases not matched to a gene; V was cut back by 5 bases and J by 1 base.

This clonotype showed up just a few times. The gene calls are TRBV6-5 and TRBJ2-1, with 8 bases identical to TRBD2. The CDR3 runs 18 residues. CDR1 is MNHEY, CDR2 SVGAGI, per germline. The V gene end was trimmed by 0 bases and the J gene end by 4 bases; junction bases not matched to a gene: 11. The CDR3 nucleotides are TGTGCCAGCAGTTACTCGATGGTAGCGGGATCGTTTTACAATGAGCAGTTCTTC. Translated: CASSYSMVAGSFYNEQFF.

The chain couples TRBV6-1 to TRBJ2-5; no definite D call. Trimming took off 6 bases at V and 1 base at J, with 12 bases between the two ends. Germline V gene sequence: CDR1 MNHNS, CDR2 SASEGT. The CDR3 extends over 14 amino acids. The CDR3 protein is CASSPGWSQETQYF. Written as DNA, the CDR3 is TGTGCCAGCAGCCCCGGTTGGAGCCAAGAGACCCAGTACTTC.

This chain joins TRBV7-3 and TRBJ1-1; D might be TRBD1 (5 bases). Germline V gene lookup returns CDR1 SGHTA and CDR2 FQGTGA. The length of the CDR3 is 17 residues. The V end was cut by 0 bases, the J end by 2 bases, with 16 bases between. Written as DNA, the CDR3 is TGTGCCAGCAGCTTAACGTTCCGAGGGGCGGGAAACACTGAAGCTTTCTTT. It is translated as CASSLTFRGAGNTEAFF.

This clonotype was found a few times. V gene TRBV5-1 combines with J gene TRBJ1-2; D not certain. Germline V gives CDR1 SGHRS, CDR2 YFSETQ. The CDR3 covers 14 residues. The V and J ends lost 3 bases and 0 bases respectively, with 9 bases between them. CDR3 sequence reads: CASSSYETNYGYTF. CDR3 bases: TGCGCCAGCAGCTCCTACGAGACTAACTATGGCTACACCTTC.

In this sample, this clonotype turned up a few times. The V and J genes are TRBV12-3 or TRBV12-4 and TRBJ2-7; the match to TRBD1 covers 8 bases. The CDR3 loop spans 15 amino acids. V trimming: 2 bases; J trimming: 7 bases; junction bases outside the gene matches: 10. In DNA, the CDR3 is TGTGCCAGCAGTTTAAAGTGGCAGGGGGCGAGGGAGCAGTACTTC. This gives the protein CASSLKWQGAREQYF.

V is TRBV2 and J is TRBJ2-1; D possibly corresponds to TRBD2 (5 bases). The CDR3 totals 13 residues. V lost 3 bases and J lost 7, with 10 bases in between. Germline V gives CDR1 SNHLY, CDR2 FYNNEI. The CDR3 loop reads CASSDLRGNEQFF. In nucleotides, the CDR3 is TGTGCCAGCAGTGATTTACGGGGAAATGAGCAGTTCTTC.

The chain joins TRBV3-1 to TRBJ1-6; D is ambiguous. The CDR3 is 15 amino acids. The germline V gene has CDR1 LGHDT and CDR2 YNNKEL (reference sequence). The V gene lost 2 bases and the J gene lost 3 bases, with 8 bases spanning the gap. This chain's CDR3 is CASSQRTGYNSPLHF. The CDR3 DNA is TGTGCCAGCAGCCAACGTACGGGCTATAATTCACCCCTCCACTTT.

This chain joins TRBV2 and TRBJ2-7; D is perhaps TRBD1 (5 bases). The CDR3 runs 15 residues. V was trimmed by 0 bases and J by 2 bases, leaving 11 bases between them. Germline assignment: CDR1 SNHLY and CDR2 FYNNEI. The chain's CDR3 is CASSEALTATYEQYF. The CDR3 nucleotides are TGTGCCAGCAGTGAAGCCCTGACAGCCACCTACGAGCAGTACTTC.

This chain connects TRBV28 to TRBJ1-6; TRBD1 agrees at 8 bases. Germline V CDR1 and CDR2: MDHEN, SYDVKM. Trimming removed 5 bases from V and 9 bases from J; junction bases left unmatched: 9. This CDR3 is built from 15 residues. The CDR3, as DNA: TGTGCCAGCAGTCAAGTCACAGGGGGAGGTTCACCCCTCCACTTT. Translation: CASSQVTGGGSPLHF.

This chain links TRBV15 with TRBJ2-3; 9 bases agree with TRBD2. Germline V CDR1 and CDR2: LNHNV, YYDKDF (reference sequence). Losses at the gene ends were 2 bases for V and 7 bases for J; bases not matched to a gene: 10. This CDR3 region has 16 residues. The CDR3 nucleotides are TGTGCCACCAGCAGAAGAGAGGGACTAGCTTCATATACGCAGTATTTT. Its protein is CATSRREGLASYTQYF.

The chain is built from TRBV12-3 or TRBV12-4 and TRBJ2-5, with D possibly being TRBD1 or TRBD2 (5 bases each). The germline V and J ends were trimmed by 3 bases and 3 bases, with 17 bases remaining between them. The CDR3 consists of 16 residues. CDR3 coding DNA: TGTGCCAGCAGTTTGGACCCGGGGACCTACAAAGAGACCCAGTACTTC. It is translated as CASSLDPGTYKETQYF.

This clonotype has a count of ten or more. V usage is TRBV6-5 and J usage is TRBJ1-2, with unresolved D. The germline V gene has CDR1 MNHEY and CDR2 SVGAGI. Deletions cut 4 bases from V and 4 bases from J, with 25 bases between. This CDR3 region has 18 residues. The CDR3 protein is CASSSKNRRTDNGYGYTF. The CDR3 DNA follows: TGTGCCAGCAGTTCCAAAAACCGAAGGACGGATAATGGCTATGGCTACACCTTC.

This clonotype was picked up many times. This chain joins TRBV11-1 and TRBJ2-1; the D gene is possibly TRBD2 (5 bases). The length of the CDR3 is 18 residues. The germline gives CDR1 SGHAT, CDR2 FQDESV (reference sequence). V was clipped by 3 bases and J by 1 base, with 19 bases between them. The CDR3 is CASSLSRVVTSSYNEQFF. The CDR3, as DNA: TGTGCCAGCAGCTTGTCGAGGGTAGTGACCTCATCCTACAATGAGCAGTTCTTC.

This clonotype turned up a few times. This rearrangement joins TRBV7-2 to TRBJ2-2; D unresolved. The CDR3 has 15 amino acids. The ends were cut back, 0 bases at V and 3 bases at J, with 8 bases in the middle. CDR1 is SGHTA and CDR2 is FQGNSA in the germline V gene. The CDR3 region is CASSLAGKYTGELFF. In DNA form, the CDR3 reads TGTGCCAGCAGCTTAGCTGGAAAATACACCGGGGAGCTGTTTTTT.